This T cell receptor (beta chain) stems from a study of tumor-infiltrating lymphocytes in localized non-small cell lung cancer. The overall study: Each patient gave resected tumor and non-adjacent uninvolved lung tissue. Study results and limitations: TCRbeta sequencing showed higher T cell infiltration in tumors than uninvolved lung.

V shed 3 bases and J shed 1 base, with 7 bases lying between them. Germline loops: CDR1 SSHAT, CDR2 FNYEAQ (reference sequence). This CDR3 is built from 13 residues. Comment on this clone: Antigen: not known.

Here immunoSEQ multiplex PCR was the method, and the copy in TCRdb shows in-frame clones only, minus some. The data show under 9,500 clones, with approximately 82% seen just once and approximately 6.9% held by the top ten. The receptor's source is a human donor with non-small cell lung cancer. The rearrangement uses TRBV7-7 and TRBJ2-7, with D possibly TRBD2 on 5 matching bases. The specimen was uninvolved lung tissue not adjacent to the tumor. The CDR3 nucleotides are TGTGCCAGCAGCTTGAGGGTATCCTACGAGCAGTACTTC. Amino acids: CASSLRVSYEQYF.